This T cell receptor (beta chain) emerged from a study of OX40 agonist ivuxolimab in advanced cancers. Sequencing was performed with immunoSEQ multiplex PCR; in TCRdb, only in-frame clones are kept and a portion is missing. Of some 11,000 clones in the sample, around 86% were seen once. Worth noting for this clone: The antigen remains unidentified.

Study observations and caveats: Researchers report that CD8+ T cells had, on average, more expanded clones than CD4+. With doses of 0.1 to 3.0 mg/kg, CD4+ and CD8+ blood T cells had undergone clonal expansion by week 6.

Looked up from germline, CDR1 is MNHEY and CDR2 is SMNVEV (reference sequence). The CDR3 is 16 amino acids. Trimming stripped 1 base from V and 1 base from J, with 8 bases between. On cycle 4 day 1 and cycle 7 day 1, as well as at baseline, blood was sampled. The sample was CD4+ or CD8+ T cells sorted from blood, taken in a trial of the OX40 agonist ivuxolimab. This TCR derives from an adult with an advanced solid tumor such as melanoma, head and neck, liver or kidney cancer. V is TRBV27 and J is TRBJ2-6; D possibly corresponds to TRBD2 (5 bases). In DNA, the CDR3 is TGTGCCAGCAGTTTATTGGGAGTGTCTGGGGCCAACGTCCTGACTTTC. It is translated as CASSLLGVSGANVLTF.